Below, one T cell receptor beta chain is given with its context. Its target is not known. PCR employed 60 Vbeta and 13 Jbeta primers. Method: immunoSEQ multiplex PCR; TCRdb's copy keeps in-frame clones and lacks some. This sample has about 110,000 clones, with roughly 82% found just once. The V gene lost 6 bases and the J gene lost 0 bases, with 12 bases spanning the gap. Germline CDR1 is SGHKS and CDR2 is YYEKEE (reference sequence). The CDR3 is 14 amino acids. The sample belongs to a study of cytomegalovirus exposure and HLA in healthy donors. Study overall: A data release that came early held roughly 80 million unique TCRs from HLA-typed donors. Broader study findings: Researchers had no immune exposure information except CMV serostatus available. Using a false discovery rate of 0.05, a later analysis showed that 16,951 TCR beta sequences were associated with HLA alleles.

Likely unrecorded immune exposures existed in these nominally healthy donors. The origin of this receptor is a man aged 25 to 40 in good health and CMV-seropositive. Material for sequencing was PBMCs. This sequence joins TRBV5-5 and TRBJ1-2; possible D gene TRBD1, 5 bases. The CDR3 nucleotides read TGTGCCAGCACCACGCGGGGGGCTAACTATGGCTACACCTTC. This codes for CASTTRGANYGYTF.